The entry that follows covers one T cell receptor (beta chain) sequence. The data are from a study of graft-versus-host responses after intestinal transplantation. Across the study: Grafts that recipients had were multivisceral, liver-intestinal, or isolated intestinal transplants. Tacrolimus plus steroids were given to all recipients for 2 to 4 years, preceded by anti-thymocyte globulin induction.

After removal of 5 bases from V and 0 bases from J, the junction contained 4 bases not matched to a gene. Germline V gives CDR1 MNHNY, CDR2 SVGAGI (reference sequence). The CDR3 consists of 14 residues. Clones were sequenced by immunoSEQ multiplex PCR, and TCRdb holds only the in-frame ones, with some missing. In the table there are some 41,000 clones, 93% of which are singletons. This receptor was taken from a human patient who received an intestinal transplant, so some T cells may come from the graft donor. The rearrangement joins TRBV6-6 to TRBJ2-7, with 7 nucleotides matching TRBD2. This material consisted of PBMCs, taken roughly 110 weeks after intestinal transplantation. In DNA, the CDR3 is TGTGCCAGCAGTCAGTCTAGCGGCTCCTACGAGCAGTACTTC. This translates into CASSQSSGSYEQYF.